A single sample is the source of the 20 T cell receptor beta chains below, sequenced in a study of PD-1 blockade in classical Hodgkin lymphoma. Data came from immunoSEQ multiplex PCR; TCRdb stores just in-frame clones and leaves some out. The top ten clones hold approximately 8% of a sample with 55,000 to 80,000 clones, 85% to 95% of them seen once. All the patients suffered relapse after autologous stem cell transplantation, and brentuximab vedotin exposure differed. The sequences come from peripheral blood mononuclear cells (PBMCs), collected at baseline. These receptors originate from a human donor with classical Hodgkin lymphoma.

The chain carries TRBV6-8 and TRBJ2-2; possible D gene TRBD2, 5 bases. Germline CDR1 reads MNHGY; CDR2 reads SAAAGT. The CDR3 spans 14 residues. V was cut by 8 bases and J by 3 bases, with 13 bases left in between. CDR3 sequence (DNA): TGTGCCAGCGTCCATCCGAGGGACACCGGGGAGCTGTTTTTT. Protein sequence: CASVHPRDTGELFF.

The CDR3, as DNA: TGTGCCAGCAGCTTTTTACAGGGCCTCGTGAACACTGAAGCTTTCTTT. Its translation: CASSFLQGLVNTEAFF. This chain connects TRBV5-4 to TRBJ1-1, with D tentatively TRBD1 (6 bases). Germline V gene sequence: CDR1 SGHNT, CDR2 YYREEE (reference sequence). V lost 2 bases and J lost 0, with 14 bases in between. This CDR3 spans 16 amino acids.

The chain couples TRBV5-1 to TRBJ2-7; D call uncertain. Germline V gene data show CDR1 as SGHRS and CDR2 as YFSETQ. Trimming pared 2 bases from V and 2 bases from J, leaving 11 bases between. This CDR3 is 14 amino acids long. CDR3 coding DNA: TGCGCCAGCAGCTTCTACGACACAACCTACGAGCAGTACTTC. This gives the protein CASSFYDTTYEQYF. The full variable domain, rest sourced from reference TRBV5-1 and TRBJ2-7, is KAGVTQTPRYLIKTRGQQVTLSCSPISGHRSVSWYQQTPGQGLQFLFEYFSETQRNKGNFPGRFSGRQFSNSRSEMNVSTLELGDSALYLCASSFYDTTYEQYFGPGTRLTVT.

As DNA, the CDR3 is TGTGCCAGTAGTATCCCCGGGACAGACTACGAGCAGTACTTC. Protein sequence: CASSIPGTDYEQYF. This rearrangement joins TRBV19 to TRBJ2-7, with TRBD1 matching 7 bases. Looked up from germline, CDR1 is LNHDA and CDR2 is SQIVND (reference sequence). With V trimmed by 3 bases and J by 3 bases, 5 bases remained unmatched. CDR3 length: 14 residues.

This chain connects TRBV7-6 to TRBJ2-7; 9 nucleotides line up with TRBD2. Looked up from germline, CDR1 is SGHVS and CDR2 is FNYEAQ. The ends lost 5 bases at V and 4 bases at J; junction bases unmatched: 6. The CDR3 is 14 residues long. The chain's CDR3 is CASSLSGSLYEQYF. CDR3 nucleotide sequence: TGTGCCAGCAGCCTTAGCGGGAGTCTTTACGAGCAGTACTTC.

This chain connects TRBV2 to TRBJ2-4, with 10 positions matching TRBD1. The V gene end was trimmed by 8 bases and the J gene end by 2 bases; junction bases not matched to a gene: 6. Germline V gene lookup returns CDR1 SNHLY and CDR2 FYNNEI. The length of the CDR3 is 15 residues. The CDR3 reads CASDRQGATKNIQYF. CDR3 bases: TGTGCCAGCGACAGACAGGGGGCGACCAAAAACATTCAGTACTTC.

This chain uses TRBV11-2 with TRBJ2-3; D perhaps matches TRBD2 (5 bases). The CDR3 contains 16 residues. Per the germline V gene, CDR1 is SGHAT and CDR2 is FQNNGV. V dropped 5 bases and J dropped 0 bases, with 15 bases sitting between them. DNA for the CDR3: TGTGCCAGCAGCCTCGGGGATGGGGTGAGCACAGATACGCAGTATTTT. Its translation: CASSLGDGVSTDTQYF.

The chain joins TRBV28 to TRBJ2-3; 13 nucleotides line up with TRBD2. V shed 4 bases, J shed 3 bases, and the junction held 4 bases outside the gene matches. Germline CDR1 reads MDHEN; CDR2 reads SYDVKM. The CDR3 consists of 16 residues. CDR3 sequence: CASSSTSGRVTDTQYF. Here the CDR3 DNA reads TGTGCCAGCAGTTCCACTAGCGGGAGGGTTACAGATACGCAGTATTTT.

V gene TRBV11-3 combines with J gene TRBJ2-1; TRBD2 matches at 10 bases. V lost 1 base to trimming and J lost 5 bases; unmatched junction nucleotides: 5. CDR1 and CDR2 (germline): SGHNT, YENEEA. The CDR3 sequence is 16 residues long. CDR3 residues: CASSLVGTSGDNEQFF. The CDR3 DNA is TGTGCCAGCAGCTTAGTAGGAACTAGCGGGGACAATGAGCAGTTCTTC.

CDR3 loop: CASSAGTGGLEAFF. The CDR3 DNA follows: TGTGCCAGCAGTGCGGGGACAGGAGGCCTTGAAGCTTTCTTT. The chain employs TRBV27 and TRBJ1-1, with TRBD1 identical over 8 bases. Trimming cost V 5 bases and J 7 bases; bases outside gene matches: 9. The germline V gene has CDR1 MNHEY and CDR2 SMNVEV (reference sequence). The CDR3 consists of 14 residues.

CDR3 nucleotide sequence: TGTGCCAGCAGCTTCACTTCACCGTTTGAGGGAGAAGGAGGGAAGACCCAGTACTTC. Amino acid sequence: CASSFTSPFEGEGGKTQYF. The V and J genes are TRBV7-6 and TRBJ2-5; a weak D match, TRBD2 (6 bases). Germline CDR1 is SGHVS and CDR2 is FNYEAQ. Trimming took off 3 bases at V and 6 bases at J, with 29 bases between the two ends. The CDR3 runs 19 residues.

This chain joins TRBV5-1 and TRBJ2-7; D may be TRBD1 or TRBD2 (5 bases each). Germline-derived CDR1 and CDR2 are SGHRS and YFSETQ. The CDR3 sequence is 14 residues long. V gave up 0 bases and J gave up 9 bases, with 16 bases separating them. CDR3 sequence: CASSLDRDAGVQYF. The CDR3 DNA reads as TGCGCCAGCAGCTTGGACCGGGACGCCGGGGTGCAGTACTTC.

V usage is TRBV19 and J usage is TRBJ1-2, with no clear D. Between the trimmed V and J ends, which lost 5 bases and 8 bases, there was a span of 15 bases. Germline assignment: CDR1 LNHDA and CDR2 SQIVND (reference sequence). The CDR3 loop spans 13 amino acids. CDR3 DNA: TGTGCCAGTAGTCAAGGTTCCCGGCGGGGCTACACCTTC. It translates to CASSQGSRRGYTF.

The CDR3 region has the DNA TGTGCCAGCAGCTTATATTCCGCGACAGGGCGCCTAATGAACACTGAAGCTTTCTTT. Residues: CASSLYSATGRLMNTEAFF. V and J are TRBV11-1 and TRBJ1-1, with 7 positions matching TRBD1. V dropped 2 bases and J dropped 0; count of bases not matched to a gene: 15. Germline V gene lookup returns CDR1 SGHAT and CDR2 FQDESV (reference sequence). The CDR3 sequence is 19 residues long.

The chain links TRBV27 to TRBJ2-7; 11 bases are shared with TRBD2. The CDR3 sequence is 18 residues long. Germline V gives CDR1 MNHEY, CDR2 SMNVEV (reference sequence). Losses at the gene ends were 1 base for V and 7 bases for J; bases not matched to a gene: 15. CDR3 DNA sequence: TGTGCCAGCAGTTTATTGATGGGTAAGGGACTAGCGGCGGAAGAGCAGTACTTC. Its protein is CASSLLMGKGLAAEEQYF.

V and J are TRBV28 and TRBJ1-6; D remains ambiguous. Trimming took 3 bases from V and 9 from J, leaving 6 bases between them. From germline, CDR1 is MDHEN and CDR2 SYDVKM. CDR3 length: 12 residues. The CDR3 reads CASSLGGSPLHF. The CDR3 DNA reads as TGTGCCAGCAGTTTGGGTGGTTCACCCCTCCACTTT.

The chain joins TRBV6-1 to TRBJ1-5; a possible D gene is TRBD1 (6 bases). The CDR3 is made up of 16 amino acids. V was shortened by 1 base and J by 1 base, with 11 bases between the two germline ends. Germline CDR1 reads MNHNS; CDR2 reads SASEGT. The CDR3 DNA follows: TGTGCCAGCAGTGAAGGGCCCCAGGGGAGCAATCAGCCCCAGCATTTT. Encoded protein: CASSEGPQGSNQPQHF.

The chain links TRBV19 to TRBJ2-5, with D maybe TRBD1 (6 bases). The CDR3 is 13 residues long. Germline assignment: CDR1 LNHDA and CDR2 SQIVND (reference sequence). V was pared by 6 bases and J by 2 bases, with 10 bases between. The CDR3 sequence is CASRQGNQETQYF. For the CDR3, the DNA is TGTGCCAGTAGACAGGGCAATCAAGAGACCCAGTACTTC.

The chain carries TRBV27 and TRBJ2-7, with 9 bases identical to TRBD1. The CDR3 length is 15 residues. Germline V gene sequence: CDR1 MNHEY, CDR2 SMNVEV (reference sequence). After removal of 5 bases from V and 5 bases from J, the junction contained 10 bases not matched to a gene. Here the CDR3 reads CASSLRDRELDEQYF. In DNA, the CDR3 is TGTGCCAGCAGTCTCCGGGACAGGGAACTCGACGAGCAGTACTTC.

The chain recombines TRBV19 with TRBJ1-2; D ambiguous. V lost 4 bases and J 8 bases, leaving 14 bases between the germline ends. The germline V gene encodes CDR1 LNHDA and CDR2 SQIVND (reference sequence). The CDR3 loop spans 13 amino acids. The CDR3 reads CASSSRVPDGYTF. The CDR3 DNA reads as TGTGCCAGTAGTAGCCGGGTCCCGGACGGCTACACCTTC.